These 27 T cell receptor beta chains share one sample of origin, sequenced in a study of metastatic and nonmetastatic thyroid tumors. MiXCR was used by TCRdb to re-call the PCR reads. The sample holds more than 15,000 clones, roughly 32% seen once. Thyroid surgery had not been preceded by any treatment in any patient. Sequencing was carried out using tumor tissue. The origin of the receptors is a female donor with papillary thyroid cancer or a benign thyroid nodule (not recorded which). Some clones in this sample may be carry-over from other donors' samples.

This chain connects TRBV6-1 to TRBJ2-7; 8 bases agree with TRBD2. Germline V CDR1 and CDR2: MNHNS, SASEGT. Trimming took 2 bases from V and 6 from J; bases not matched to a gene: 9. CDR3 size: 15 residues. Here the CDR3 DNA reads TGTGCCAGCAGTGAATATCCAGCGGGAGCTCGCGAGCAGTACTTC. Its protein product is CASSEYPAGAREQYF.

This clone was seen at least ten times. The chain is built from TRBV28 and TRBJ2-7; 7 nucleotides align to TRBD2. Trimming removed 7 bases from V and 4 bases from J; junction bases left unmatched: 10. CDR1 is MDHEN, CDR2 SYDVKM, per germline. The CDR3 consists of 14 residues. The CDR3 region has the DNA TGTGCCAGCACCCCAGCCCCGGGACTATACGAGCAGTACTTC. It yields the protein CASTPAPGLYEQYF.

The sample holds many counts of this clone. This chain joins TRBV28 and TRBJ1-6; the D gene is possibly TRBD1 (5 bases). This CDR3 spans 11 amino acids. Trimming removed 1 base at V and 16 bases at J, with 8 bases between. From germline, CDR1 is MDHEN and CDR2 SYDVKM. CDR3 protein: CASSLSGRLHF. The DNA of the CDR3 is TGTGCCAGCAGTTTATCGGGACGACTCCACTTT.

The table lists this clone with a count of one. The chain combines TRBV30 with TRBJ2-1, with 10 bases aligning to TRBD2. Germline assignment: CDR1 GTSNPN and CDR2 SVGIG (reference sequence). CDR3 size: 15 residues. With 1 base clipped from V and 6 bases from J, the junction kept 6 bases outside the gene matches. In DNA, the CDR3 is TGTGCCTGGAGTGCCATAGCGGGGGGTTTCAATGAGCAGTTCTTC. Translating it yields CAWSAIAGGFNEQFF.

The J gene is TRBJ1-2, the V gene TRBV12-3 or TRBV12-4; 7 bases are shared with TRBD1. This CDR3 contains 15 residues. V was pared by 3 bases and J by 8 bases, with 12 bases of the junction left unmatched. CDR3: CASSFQDRSVGGYTF. For the CDR3, the DNA is TGTGCCAGCAGTTTTCAGGACAGGTCGGTCGGGGGCTACACCTTC.

The chain recombines TRBV28 with TRBJ1-2, with D tentatively TRBD1 (5 bases). The CDR3 contains 15 residues. The germline V and J ends were trimmed by 5 bases and 4 bases, with 17 bases remaining between them. Germline assignment: CDR1 MDHEN and CDR2 SYDVKM. For the CDR3, the DNA is TGTGCCAGCAGTATCAGGACCGGGACCTCCTATGGCTACACCTTC. Its translation is CASSIRTGTSYGYTF.

The rearrangement joins TRBV5-1 to TRBJ2-7, with a weak D call TRBD1 (6 bases). The V end was cut by 4 bases, the J end by 3 bases, with 17 bases between. Germline V gives CDR1 SGHRS, CDR2 YFSETQ. The CDR3 is 15 amino acids. The CDR3 region is CASSIWDTPIYEQYF. The CDR3 bases are TGCGCCAGCAGCATATGGGACACCCCCATCTACGAGCAGTACTTC. The whole variable domain, filled in from reference TRBV5-1 and TRBJ2-7, reads KAGVTQTPRYLIKTRGQQVTLSCSPISGHRSVSWYQQTPGQGLQFLFEYFSETQRNKGNFPGRFSGRQFSNSRSEMNVSTLELGDSALYLCASSIWDTPIYEQYFGPGTRLTVT.

This clone was seen many times. The V and J genes are TRBV25-1 and TRBJ2-7, with no clear D. V lost 1 base and J lost 4, with 5 bases in between. The CDR3 totals 12 residues. Germline CDR1 MGHDK, CDR2 SYGVNS. The CDR3: CASSEWGYEQYF. The CDR3 DNA follows: TGTGCCAGCAGTGAATGGGGATACGAGCAGTACTTC.

In this sample, this clone turned up a few times. The rearrangement uses TRBV6-1 and TRBJ2-7; D is ambiguous. V gave up 0 bases and J gave up 2 bases, with 11 bases separating them. Germline assignment: CDR1 MNHNS and CDR2 SASEGT. CDR3 size: 15 residues. CDR3 residues: CASSEARRSPYEQYF. DNA of the CDR3: TGTGCCAGCAGTGAAGCACGACGGAGTCCCTACGAGCAGTACTTC.

This clone has more than one count but fewer than ten. The chain combines TRBV2 with TRBJ2-3; TRBD2 agrees at 7 bases. The CDR3 contains 14 residues. Germline V gene data show CDR1 as SNHLY and CDR2 as FYNNEI. The trim removed 10 bases at V and 0 bases at J, leaving 7 bases unmatched. The CDR3 DNA follows: TGTGCCATGTTAGCGGGCGCTAGCACAGATACGCAGTATTTT. It codes for CAMLAGASTDTQYF.

The V call is TRBV5-1, the J call TRBJ2-2; D uncertain. The V end lost 4 bases, the J end lost 0 bases, and 10 bases lay between the germline ends. Germline V gene sequence: CDR1 SGHRS, CDR2 YFSETQ. The CDR3 is 15 amino acids. The CDR3 bases are TGCGCCAGCAGCATCCCTCCCGCGAACACCGGGGAGCTGTTTTTT. It is translated as CASSIPPANTGELFF.

This clone was detected only a few times. This rearrangement joins TRBV6-9 to TRBJ2-7; weak D call: TRBD2 (6 bases). Germline V gene data show CDR1 as MNHGY and CDR2 as SVAAGI. This CDR3 spans 15 amino acids. V was clipped by 2 bases and J by 0 bases, with 11 bases between them. The DNA for the CDR3 is TGTGCCAGCAGTTATCTGGGGGGTTCCTCCTACGAGCAGTACTTC. It codes for CASSYLGGSSYEQYF.

This chain joins TRBV20-1 and TRBJ2-7; tentatively, D is TRBD2 (5 bases). V was shortened by 2 bases and J by 3 bases, with 11 bases between the two germline ends. The germline V gene has CDR1 DFQATT and CDR2 SNEGSKA (reference sequence). The length of the CDR3 is 13 residues. CDR3 region: CSARPPSSYEQYF. CDR3 bases: TGCAGTGCTAGACCCCCTAGCAGCTACGAGCAGTACTTC.

At least ten counts were recorded for this clone. V is TRBV3-1 and J is TRBJ2-1; D is perhaps TRBD2 (5 bases). V lost 1 base and J 8 bases, leaving 21 bases between the germline ends. Germline values: CDR1 LGHDT, CDR2 YNNKEL (reference sequence). The CDR3 consists of 17 residues. In DNA, the CDR3 is TGTGCCAGCAGCCAAGGAGTAGTCACTAGAGTCAACGATGAGCAGTTCTTC. Its translation is CASSQGVVTRVNDEQFF.

By sample share, this clone is medium-sized (0.01 to 0.1%). CDR3 sequence (DNA): TGTGCCAGCAGCCCAGCTCGTTATTCACCCCTCCACTTT. Its protein product is CASSPARYSPLHF. The gene calls are TRBV7-2 and TRBJ1-6, with D unclear. Trimming took off 5 bases at V and 8 bases at J, with 10 bases between the two ends. CDR1 is SGHTA, CDR2 FQGNSA, per germline. The CDR3 is made up of 13 amino acids.

This chain uses TRBV5-8 with TRBJ2-3; tentative D call: TRBD1 (6 bases). This CDR3 is built from 15 residues. CDR1 and CDR2 (germline): SGHTS, YDEGEE. Trimming took 4 bases from V and 1 from J, leaving 13 bases between them. The CDR3 protein is CASSPRGSGTDTQYF. Written as DNA, the CDR3 is TGTGCCAGCAGCCCCAGGGGTTCGGGCACAGATACGCAGTATTTT.

The rearrangement joins TRBV2 to TRBJ2-1, with 10 nucleotides matching TRBD2. CDR3 length: 15 amino acids. The germline CDR1 and CDR2 sequences are SNHLY and FYNNEI. V lost 7 bases and J lost 4; bases outside the gene matches: 7. The CDR3 spells CASIPGLALYNEQFF. The CDR3 DNA is TGTGCCAGCATCCCGGGACTAGCGTTATACAATGAGCAGTTCTTC.

V usage is TRBV7-2 and J usage is TRBJ2-2; a weak D match, TRBD2 (6 bases). In germline, CDR1 is SGHTA, CDR2 FQGNSA. The CDR3 extends over 15 amino acids. Trimming left V 3 bases short and J 1 base short, with 9 bases between. Here the CDR3 DNA reads TGTGCCAGCAGCTTCGCGGGAAGGAACACCGGGGAGCTGTTTTTT. Encoded protein: CASSFAGRNTGELFF.

The V and J genes are TRBV11-2 and TRBJ2-7; D may correspond to TRBD1 or TRBD2 (5 bases each). CDR1 is SGHAT, CDR2 FQNNGV, per germline. The CDR3 extends over 15 amino acids. The germline V and J ends were trimmed by 5 bases and 5 bases, with 19 bases remaining between them. The DNA for the CDR3 is TGTGCCAGCAGCGCACCGGGGCTCGAGGTGGACGAGCAGTACTTC. It codes for CASSAPGLEVDEQYF. The complete variable domain, with remaining parts taken from reference TRBV11-2 and TRBJ2-7, reads EAGVAQSPRYKIIEKRQSVAFWCNPISGHATLYWYQQILGQGPKLLIQFQNNGVVDDSQLPKDRFSAERLKGVDSTLKIQPAKLEDSAVYLCASSAPGLEVDEQYFGPGTRLTVT.

V usage is TRBV12-3 or TRBV12-4 and J usage is TRBJ2-5; TRBD1 might be the D (6 bases). Between the trimmed V and J ends, which lost 2 bases and 4 bases, there was a span of 11 bases. CDR3 size: 14 residues. The CDR3 DNA reads as TGTGCCAGCAGTTTACTGGGGGCAAGAGAGACCCAGTACTTC. It is translated as CASSLLGARETQYF.

This clone is labeled medium-sized. The V call is TRBV11-3, the J call TRBJ2-1; D perhaps matches TRBD2 (5 bases). The CDR3 has 13 amino acids. V was cut by 0 bases and J by 8 bases, with 8 bases left in between. Per the germline V gene, CDR1 is SGHNT and CDR2 is YENEEA. In DNA, the CDR3 is TGTGCCAGCAGCTTAGATCGGGATGATGAGCAGTTCTTC. As protein: CASSLDRDDEQFF. The variable domain in full, completed from reference TRBV11-3 and TRBJ2-1, reads EAGVVQSPRYKIIEKKQPVAFWCNPISGHNTLYWYLQNLGQGPELLIRYENEEAVDDSQLPKDRFSAERLKGVDSTLKIQPAELGDSAVYLCASSLDRDDEQFFGPGTRLTVL.

The V call is TRBV4-1, the J call TRBJ1-2; D gene ambiguous. The germline CDR1 and CDR2 sequences are MGHRA and YSYEKL. V shed 0 bases and J shed 5 bases, with 16 bases lying between them. This CDR3 has 16 residues. The CDR3: CASSQDSGPVLYGYTF. CDR3 bases: TGCGCCAGCAGCCAAGATTCTGGACCGGTTCTTTATGGCTACACCTTC.

By sample share, this clone is medium-sized. The chain employs TRBV5-1 and TRBJ1-2; D gene unclear. In germline, CDR1 is SGHRS, CDR2 YFSETQ. The V and J ends lost 4 bases and 2 bases respectively, with 12 bases between them. CDR3 size: 14 residues. CDR3 residues: CASSMLSENYGYTF. The CDR3 DNA is TGCGCCAGCAGCATGCTATCGGAAAACTATGGCTACACCTTC.

The table lists this clone with a few counts. V usage is TRBV12-3 or TRBV12-4 and J usage is TRBJ2-7, with TRBD2 matching 12 bases. Losses at the gene ends were 6 bases for V and 3 bases for J; bases not matched to a gene: 15. This CDR3 has 18 residues. CDR3 amino acids: CASSRYPVLAGGRYEQYF. In DNA form, the CDR3 reads TGTGCCAGCAGCCGCTACCCCGTACTAGCGGGAGGTCGCTACGAGCAGTACTTC.

The rearrangement uses TRBV30 and TRBJ2-1; possible D gene TRBD1, 6 bases. The CDR3 spans 13 residues. V was cut by 3 bases and J by 10 bases, with 16 bases left in between. In germline, CDR1 is GTSNPN, CDR2 SVGIG (reference sequence). Written as DNA, the CDR3 is TGTGCCTGGAGCAGTTACTTTGACAGGGAGCAGTTCTTC. Amino acid sequence: CAWSSYFDREQFF. Filled out from reference TRBV30 and TRBJ2-1, the complete variable domain reads SQTIHQWPATLVQPVGSPLSLECTVEGTSNPNLYWYRQAAGRGLQLLFYSVGIGQISSEVPQNLSASRPQDRQFILSSKKLLLSDSGFYLCAWSSYFDREQFFGPGTRLTVL.

The rearrangement joins TRBV30 to TRBJ2-2, with TRBD1 identical over 8 bases. Germline assignment: CDR1 GTSNPN and CDR2 SVGIG (reference sequence). V lost 1 base to trimming and J lost 8 bases; unmatched junction nucleotides: 3. The CDR3 runs 13 residues. CDR3 sequence reads: CAWSGRGRGELFF. CDR3 coding DNA: TGTGCCTGGAGTGGCAGGGGGCGAGGGGAGCTGTTTTTT.

The genes are TRBV11-1 and TRBJ2-3, with a possible D match to TRBD1 (6 bases). CDR1 and CDR2 from the germline V gene are SGHAT and FQDESV (reference sequence). The CDR3 loop spans 15 amino acids. V lost 2 bases, J lost 2 bases, and 11 bases lay in between. CDR3 sequence reads: CASSLWGQPTDTQYF. CDR3 DNA: TGTGCCAGCAGCTTATGGGGACAACCCACAGATACGCAGTATTTT.